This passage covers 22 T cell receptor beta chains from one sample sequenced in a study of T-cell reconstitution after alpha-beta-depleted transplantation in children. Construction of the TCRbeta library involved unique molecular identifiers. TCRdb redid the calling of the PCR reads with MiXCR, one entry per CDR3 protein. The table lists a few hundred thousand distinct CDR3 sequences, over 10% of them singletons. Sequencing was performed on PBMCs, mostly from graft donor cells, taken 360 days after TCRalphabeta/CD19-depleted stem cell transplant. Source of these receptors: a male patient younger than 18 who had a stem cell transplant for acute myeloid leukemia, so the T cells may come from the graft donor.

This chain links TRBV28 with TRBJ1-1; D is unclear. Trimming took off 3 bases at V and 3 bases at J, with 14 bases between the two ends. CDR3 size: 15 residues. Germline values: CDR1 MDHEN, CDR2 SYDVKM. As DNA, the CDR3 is TGTGCCAGCAGTTTGGTAAGGGTTTGGGACACTGAAGCTTTCTTT. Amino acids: CASSLVRVWDTEAFF. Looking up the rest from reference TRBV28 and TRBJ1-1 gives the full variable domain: DVKVTQSSRYLVKRTGEKVFLECVQDMDHENMFWYRQDPGLGLRLIYFSYDVKMKEKGDIPEGYSVSREKKERFSLILESASTNQTSMYLCASSLVRVWDTEAFFGQGTRLTVV.

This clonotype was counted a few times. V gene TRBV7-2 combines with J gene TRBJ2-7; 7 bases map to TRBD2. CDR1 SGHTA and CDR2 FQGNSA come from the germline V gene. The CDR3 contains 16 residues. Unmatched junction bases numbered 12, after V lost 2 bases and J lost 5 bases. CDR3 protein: CASSLRRLASRDEQYF. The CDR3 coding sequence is TGTGCCAGCAGCTTAAGGCGACTAGCCTCCCGCGACGAGCAGTACTTC.

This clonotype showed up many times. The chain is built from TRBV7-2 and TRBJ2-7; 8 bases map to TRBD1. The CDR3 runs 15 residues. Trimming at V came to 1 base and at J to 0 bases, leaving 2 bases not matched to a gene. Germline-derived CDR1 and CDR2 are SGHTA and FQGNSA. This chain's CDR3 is CASSLDGTGSYEQYF. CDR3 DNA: TGTGCCAGCAGCTTAGACGGGACAGGCTCCTACGAGCAGTACTTC.

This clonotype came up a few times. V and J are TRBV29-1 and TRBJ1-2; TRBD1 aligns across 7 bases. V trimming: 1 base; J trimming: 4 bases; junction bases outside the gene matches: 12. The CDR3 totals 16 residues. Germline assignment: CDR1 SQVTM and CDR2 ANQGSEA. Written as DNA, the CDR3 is TGCAGCGTTGAAGGTTCCCGACAGGGCTCCGGCTATGGCTACACCTTC. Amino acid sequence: CSVEGSRQGSGYGYTF.

DNA of the CDR3: TGCAGCGGGAGGTGGGGGCCCTACGAGCAGTACTTC. Residues: CSGRWGPYEQYF. V usage is TRBV29-1 and J usage is TRBJ2-7; D is possibly TRBD1 (6 bases). The CDR3 length is 12 residues. Germline V lookup: CDR1 SQVTM, CDR2 ANQGSEA. The germline V and J ends were trimmed by 7 bases and 2 bases, with 12 bases remaining between them.

The CDR3 nucleotides read TGCAGTGCTTCGACTAGCCCAGGGGCCCAGTACTTC. Its translation: CSASTSPGAQYF. This chain links TRBV20-1 with TRBJ2-5; D possibly corresponds to TRBD2 (7 bases). Germline V gene lookup returns CDR1 DFQATT and CDR2 SNEGSKA (reference sequence). The CDR3 contains 12 residues. The germline V and J ends were trimmed by 5 bases and 9 bases, with 16 bases remaining between them.

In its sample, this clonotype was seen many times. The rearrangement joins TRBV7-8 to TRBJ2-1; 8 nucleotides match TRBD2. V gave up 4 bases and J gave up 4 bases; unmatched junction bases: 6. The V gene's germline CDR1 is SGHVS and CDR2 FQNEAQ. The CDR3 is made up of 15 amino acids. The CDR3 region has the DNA TGTGCCAGCAGCTCAGCGGGAGATTTGTACAATGAGCAGTTCTTC. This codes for CASSSAGDLYNEQFF.

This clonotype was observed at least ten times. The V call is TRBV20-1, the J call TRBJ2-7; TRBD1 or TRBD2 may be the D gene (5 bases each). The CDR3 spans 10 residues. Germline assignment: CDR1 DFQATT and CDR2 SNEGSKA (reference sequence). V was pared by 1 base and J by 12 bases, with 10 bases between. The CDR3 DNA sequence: TGCAGTGCTAGAGGGGACGGCCCGTACTTC. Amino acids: CSARGDGPYF.

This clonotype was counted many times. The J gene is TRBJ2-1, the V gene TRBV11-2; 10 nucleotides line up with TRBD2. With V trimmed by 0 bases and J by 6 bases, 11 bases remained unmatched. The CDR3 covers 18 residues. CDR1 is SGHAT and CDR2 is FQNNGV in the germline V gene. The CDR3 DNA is TGTGCCAGCAGCTTAGATCGGTCTAGCGGGGGCCTAGGCAATGAGCAGTTCTTC. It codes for CASSLDRSSGGLGNEQFF.

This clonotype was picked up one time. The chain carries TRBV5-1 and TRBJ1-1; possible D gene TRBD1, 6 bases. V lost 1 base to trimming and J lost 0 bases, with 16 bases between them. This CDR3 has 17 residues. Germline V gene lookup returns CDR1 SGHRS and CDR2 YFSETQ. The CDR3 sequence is CASSLTAGALLNTEAFF. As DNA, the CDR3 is TGCGCCAGCAGCTTGACGGCAGGGGCCTTGCTGAACACTGAAGCTTTCTTT.

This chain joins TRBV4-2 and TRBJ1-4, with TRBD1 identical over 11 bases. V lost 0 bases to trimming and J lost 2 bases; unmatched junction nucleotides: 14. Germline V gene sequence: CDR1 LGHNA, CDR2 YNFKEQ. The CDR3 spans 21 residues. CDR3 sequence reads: CASSQDLGADRGLATNEKLFF. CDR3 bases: TGTGCCAGCAGCCAAGATCTAGGGGCGGACAGGGGGCTTGCGACTAATGAAAAACTGTTTTTT.

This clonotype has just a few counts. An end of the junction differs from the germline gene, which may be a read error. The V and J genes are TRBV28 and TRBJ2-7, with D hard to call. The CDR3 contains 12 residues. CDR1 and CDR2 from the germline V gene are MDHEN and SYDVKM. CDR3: CASSLAPFEQYF. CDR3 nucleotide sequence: TGTGCCAGCAGTTTGGCCCCTTTTGAGCAATACTTC.

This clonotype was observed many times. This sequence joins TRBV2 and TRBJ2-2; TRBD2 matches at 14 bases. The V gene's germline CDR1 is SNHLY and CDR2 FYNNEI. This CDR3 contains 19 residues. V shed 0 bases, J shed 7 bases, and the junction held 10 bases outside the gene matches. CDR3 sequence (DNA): TGTGCCAGCAGTGAAGCTAAGGGGACTAGCGGGAGCGAAGACGGGGAGCTGTTTTTT. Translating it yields CASSEAKGTSGSEDGELFF.

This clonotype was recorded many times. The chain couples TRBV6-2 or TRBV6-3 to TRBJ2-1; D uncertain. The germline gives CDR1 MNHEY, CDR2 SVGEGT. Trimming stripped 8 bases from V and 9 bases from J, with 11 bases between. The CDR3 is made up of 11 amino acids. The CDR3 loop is CASGVVGEQFF. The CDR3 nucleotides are TGTGCCAGCGGGGTGGTGGGTGAGCAGTTCTTC.

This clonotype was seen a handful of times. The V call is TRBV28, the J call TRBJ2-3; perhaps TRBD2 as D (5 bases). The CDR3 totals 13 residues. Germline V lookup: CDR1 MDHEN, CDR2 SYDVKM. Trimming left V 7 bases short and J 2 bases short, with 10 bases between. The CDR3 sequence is CASTRTFTDTQYF. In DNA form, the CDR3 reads TGTGCCAGCACTCGGACTTTCACAGATACGCAGTATTTT.

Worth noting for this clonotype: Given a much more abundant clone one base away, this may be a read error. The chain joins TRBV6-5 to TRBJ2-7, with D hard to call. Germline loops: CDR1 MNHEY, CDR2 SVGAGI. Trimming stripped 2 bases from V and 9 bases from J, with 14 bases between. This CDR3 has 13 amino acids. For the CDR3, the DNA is TGTGCCAGCAGTTACCCCCCCTTGGTGTGGCAGTACTTC. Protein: CASSYPPLVWQYF.

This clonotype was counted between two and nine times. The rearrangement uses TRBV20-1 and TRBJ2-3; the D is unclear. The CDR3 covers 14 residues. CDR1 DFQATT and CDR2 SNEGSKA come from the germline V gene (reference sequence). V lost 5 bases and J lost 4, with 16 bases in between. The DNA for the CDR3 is TGCAGTGCTCCCCGTGGAATAGTTCCAGATACGCAGTATTTT. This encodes CSAPRGIVPDTQYF.

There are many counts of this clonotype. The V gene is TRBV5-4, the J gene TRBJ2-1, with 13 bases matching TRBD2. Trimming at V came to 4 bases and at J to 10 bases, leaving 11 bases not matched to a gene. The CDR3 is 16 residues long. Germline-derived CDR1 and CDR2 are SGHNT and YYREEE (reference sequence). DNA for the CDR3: TGTGCCAGCAGCGAGACTAGCGGGAGGCCCCCTTGGGAGCAGTTCTTC. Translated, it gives CASSETSGRPPWEQFF. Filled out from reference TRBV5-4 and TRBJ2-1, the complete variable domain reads ETGVTQSPTHLIKTRGQQVTLRCSSQSGHNTVSWYQQALGQGPQFIFQYYREEENGRGNFPPRFSGLQFPNYSSELNVNALELDDSALYLCASSETSGRPPWEQFFGPGTRLTVL.

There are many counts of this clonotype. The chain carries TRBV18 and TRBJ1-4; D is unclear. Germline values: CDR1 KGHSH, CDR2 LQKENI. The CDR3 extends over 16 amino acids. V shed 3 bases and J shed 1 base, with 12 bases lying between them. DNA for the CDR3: TGTGCCAGCTCACCGGGGTCCGGCAGAACTAATGAAAAACTGTTTTTT. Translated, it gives CASSPGSGRTNEKLFF.

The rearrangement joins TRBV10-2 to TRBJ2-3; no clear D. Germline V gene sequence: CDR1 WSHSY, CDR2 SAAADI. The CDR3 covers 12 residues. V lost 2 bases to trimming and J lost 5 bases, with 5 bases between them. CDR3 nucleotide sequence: TGCGCCAGCAGTGAGATGAGAGATACGCAGTATTTT. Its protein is CASSEMRDTQYF.

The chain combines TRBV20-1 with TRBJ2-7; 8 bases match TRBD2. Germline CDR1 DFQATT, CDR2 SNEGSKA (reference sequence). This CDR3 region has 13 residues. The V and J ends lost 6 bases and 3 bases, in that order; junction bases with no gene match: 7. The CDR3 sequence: CSAATSGYYEQYF. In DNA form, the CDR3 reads TGCAGTGCCGCCACTAGCGGTTACTACGAGCAGTACTTC.

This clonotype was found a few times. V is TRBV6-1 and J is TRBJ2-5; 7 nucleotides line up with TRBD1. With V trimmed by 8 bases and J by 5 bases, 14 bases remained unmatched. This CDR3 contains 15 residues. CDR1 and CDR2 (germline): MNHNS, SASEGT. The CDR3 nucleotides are TGTGCCAGCTCGGGAACAGGGGCGATATGGGAGACCCAGTACTTC. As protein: CASSGTGAIWETQYF.